This T cell receptor (beta chain) emerged from a study of OX40 agonist ivuxolimab in advanced cancers. Overall study context: Ivuxolimab is a fully human IgG2 antibody that activates OX40 (CD134).

The V end was cut by 4 bases, the J end by 5 bases, with 17 bases between. Germline lookup yields CDR1 SGHDN and CDR2 FVKESK. The CDR3 is made up of 15 amino acids. The data were produced by immunoSEQ multiplex PCR, yet TCRdb's version contains in-frame clones alone and is incomplete. The sample carries 110,000 or so clones, about 91% recorded once. The sequence was collected from an adult with an advanced solid tumor such as melanoma, head and neck, liver or kidney cancer. The material was CD4+ or CD8+ T cells sorted from blood, obtained in a trial of the OX40 agonist ivuxolimab. This chain joins TRBV14 and TRBJ2-5, with D perhaps TRBD1 or TRBD2 (5 bases each). The CDR3 DNA follows: TGTGCCAGCAGCCTCCCGACGGGGCTTGGCGAGACCCAGTACTTC. This codes for CASSLPTGLGETQYF.